The entry below gives a single TCR beta chain sequence along with its context. The antigen is undetermined. Method: immunoSEQ multiplex PCR; TCRdb's copy keeps in-frame clones and lacks some. The table records approximately 150,000 clones, roughly 93% of them present only once. The data are from a study of T cell responses to AZD1222 COVID-19 vaccine. Findings of the study overall: It was only after the peak T cell response that any repertoires were sampled.

With 5 bases clipped from V and 4 bases from J, the junction kept 9 bases outside the gene matches. The germline gives CDR1 PRHDT, CDR2 FYEKMQ (reference sequence). The CDR3 runs 15 residues. It was second doses at about 4 or about 12 weeks that were pooled. This receptor was identified in an adult who received the AZD1222 COVID-19 vaccine. Sample: peripheral blood, taken 28 days after the second AZD1222 dose. V gene TRBV13 combines with J gene TRBJ1-2; 8 bases are shared with TRBD1. CDR3 sequence: CASSPPQTGVYGYTF. The CDR3 DNA is TGTGCCAGCAGCCCACCCCAGACAGGGGTCTATGGCTACACCTTC.